These 30 T cell receptor beta chains share one sample of origin, sequenced in a study of vaccination and CD4 T cells after COVID-19. Cultured CD4+ T cell DNA underwent sequencing with the Oncomine TCR Beta short-read assay. TCRdb itself ran the PCR reads through MiXCR, one entry per CDR3 protein. The data show 15,000 or so distinct CDR3 sequences, around 47% seen once. The antigens these receptors bind are not known. Described treatment: roughly 11-day PBMC culture with coronavirus spike peptide pools or control peptides (ViraFEST assay). The sample comprised CD4+ T cells from blood, cultured in vitro. All receptors derive from a human donor who had recovered from COVID-19.

The chain carries TRBV6-1 and TRBJ1-5, with TRBD1 as a possible D gene (5 bases). Trimming cost V 10 bases and J 2 bases, with 12 bases left between them. The length of the CDR3 is 13 residues. In germline, CDR1 is MNHNS, CDR2 SASEGT. The CDR3 loop is CATSRDGNQPQHF. The CDR3 DNA follows: TGTGCCACATCCAGGGATGGCAATCAGCCCCAGCATTTT.

This clonotype was seen only a few times. The rearrangement uses TRBV28 and TRBJ2-7; 10 bases fit TRBD1. The CDR3 has 14 residues. V lost 5 bases and J lost 6; bases outside the gene matches: 7. Germline V lookup: CDR1 MDHEN, CDR2 SYDVKM. DNA of the CDR3: TGTGCCAGCAGTCCGGGACAGGGGCTCGGCGAGCAGTACTTC. Its translation is CASSPGQGLGEQYF.

The CDR3 DNA reads TGTGCCAGCAGTCGGGGGCCAGGCAGGGGCTCCTACGAGCAGTACTTC. This encodes CASSRGPGRGSYEQYF. The V call is TRBV6-1, the J call TRBJ2-7; either TRBD1 or TRBD2 may supply D (6 bases each). V was shortened by 5 bases and J by 0 bases, with 17 bases between the two germline ends. Per the germline V gene, CDR1 is MNHNS and CDR2 is SASEGT. The length of the CDR3 is 16 residues.

This clonotype appeared a few times. V is TRBV25-1 and J is TRBJ2-5; the D gene is possibly TRBD1 (5 bases). V was trimmed by 3 bases and J by 4 bases, leaving 15 bases between them. Germline CDR1 is MGHDK and CDR2 is SYGVNS. The CDR3 is made up of 15 amino acids. CDR3 sequence reads: CASSEPGPQAETQYF. For the CDR3, the DNA is TGTGCCAGCAGTGAGCCAGGGCCTCAAGCAGAGACCCAGTACTTC.

The chain combines TRBV6-5 with TRBJ2-3; a weak D match, TRBD2 (5 bases). The V end lost 0 bases, the J end lost 0 bases, and 13 bases lay between the germline ends. Germline-derived CDR1 and CDR2 are MNHEY and SVGAGI. The CDR3 contains 17 residues. The DNA for the CDR3 is TGTGCCAGCAGTTACTCGCGCTTAGCGCCTAGCACAGATACGCAGTATTTT. It yields the protein CASSYSRLAPSTDTQYF.

This clonotype was detected only a few times. V is TRBV5-1 and J is TRBJ2-5; 11 positions match TRBD1. The V gene end was trimmed by 4 bases and the J gene end by 9 bases; junction bases not matched to a gene: 14. Germline V gene sequence: CDR1 SGHRS, CDR2 YFSETQ. This CDR3 spans 16 amino acids. DNA for the CDR3: TGCGCCAGCAGCGTCGGACAGGGGGCCGGGGAAAGCCCCCAGTACTTC. Encoded protein: CASSVGQGAGESPQYF.

The chain has TRBV28 and TRBJ2-7; D possibly matches TRBD1 or TRBD2 (5 bases each). The CDR3 totals 13 residues. Germline V gene sequence: CDR1 MDHEN, CDR2 SYDVKM. V was clipped by 8 bases and J by 0 bases, with 11 bases between them. CDR3 loop: CASFAGSSYEQYF. As DNA, the CDR3 is TGTGCCAGCTTCGCAGGGAGCTCCTACGAGCAGTACTTC.

This clonotype was recorded a few times. The genes are TRBV5-4 and TRBJ1-1, with 8 bases identical to TRBD1. The J segment lost 0 bases and the V segment lost 5 bases, leaving 3 bases of the junction unmatched. In germline, CDR1 is SGHNT, CDR2 YYREEE (reference sequence). The CDR3 consists of 14 residues. CDR3 coding DNA: TGTGCCAGCAGAGGACAGGGCCTGAACACTGAAGCTTTCTTT. Translated, it gives CASRGQGLNTEAFF.

The V call is TRBV11-2, the J call TRBJ1-5; D perhaps matches TRBD1 (5 bases). The germline V and J ends were trimmed by 5 bases and 9 bases, with 11 bases remaining between them. The CDR3 has 12 amino acids. Germline CDR1 SGHAT, CDR2 FQNNGV. The chain's CDR3 is CASSLLTGPQHF. The DNA for the CDR3 is TGTGCCAGCAGCCTATTAACAGGGCCCCAGCATTTT.

The chain carries TRBV6-1 and TRBJ1-5; 8 positions match TRBD1. Germline CDR1 reads MNHNS; CDR2 reads SASEGT. The CDR3 runs 16 residues. With V trimmed by 3 bases and J by 7 bases, 11 bases remained unmatched. In DNA, the CDR3 is TGTGCCAGCAGTGACCATGTCGGACAGGGTGTCCAGCCCCAGCATTTT. It specifies CASSDHVGQGVQPQHF.

CDR3: CASSLGRGVFPYEQYF. DNA of the CDR3: TGTGCCAGCAGCCTCGGGAGGGGCGTTTTTCCCTACGAGCAGTACTTC. The genes are TRBV7-2 and TRBJ2-7; 8 bases line up with TRBD2. The CDR3 is 16 residues long. The V segment lost 5 bases and the J segment 2 bases; nucleotides outside the gene matches: 11. Germline values: CDR1 SGHTA, CDR2 FQGNSA.

The rearrangement links TRBV24-1 to TRBJ2-3; D possibly corresponds to TRBD1 (5 bases). V was trimmed by 4 bases and J by 3 bases, leaving 16 bases between them. The germline V gene encodes CDR1 KGHDR and CDR2 SFDVKD. The CDR3 spans 16 residues. As DNA, the CDR3 is TGTGCCACCAGTGACTCCTCAGGGCTTCTGACAGATACGCAGTATTTT. It translates to CATSDSSGLLTDTQYF.

CDR3 region: CSARRTGNYGYTF. Written as DNA, the CDR3 is TGCAGTGCTCGACGGACAGGGAACTATGGCTACACCTTC. The chain couples TRBV20-1 to TRBJ1-2; 8 nucleotides match TRBD1. The CDR3 length is 13 residues. Germline CDR1 DFQATT, CDR2 SNEGSKA (reference sequence). V dropped 5 bases and J dropped 2; count of bases not matched to a gene: 4.

J is TRBJ2-3 and V is TRBV10-3; TRBD2 aligns across 11 bases. CDR1 and CDR2 from the germline V gene are ENHRY and SYGVKD. The CDR3 is 14 residues long. The trim removed 8 bases at V and 2 bases at J, leaving 3 bases unmatched. The CDR3 nucleotides read TGTGCCATCCGGACTAGCGGGTTCACAGATACGCAGTATTTT. It codes for CAIRTSGFTDTQYF.

The chain has TRBV14 and TRBJ2-3, with 9 bases matching TRBD1. The CDR3 covers 16 residues. Trimming at V came to 2 bases and at J to 6 bases, leaving 9 bases not matched to a gene. Per the germline V gene, CDR1 is SGHDN and CDR2 is FVKESK. The CDR3 spells CASSQSGDRVDDTQYF. Here the CDR3 DNA reads TGTGCCAGCAGCCAATCCGGGGACAGGGTGGATGATACGCAGTATTTT.

The genes are TRBV7-3 and TRBJ2-1; TRBD2 agrees at 13 bases. The length of the CDR3 is 16 residues. Losses at the gene ends were 4 bases for V and 7 bases for J; bases not matched to a gene: 7. The V gene's germline CDR1 is SGHTA and CDR2 FQGTGA. The chain's CDR3 is CASSSLGLAGANEQFF. Written as DNA, the CDR3 is TGTGCCAGCAGCTCCCTTGGACTAGCGGGAGCTAATGAGCAGTTCTTC.

The chain is built from TRBV5-4 and TRBJ2-5; a possible D gene is TRBD2 (7 bases). This CDR3 comprises 16 residues. The germline V and J ends were trimmed by 0 bases and 5 bases, with 17 bases remaining between them. CDR1 is SGHNT, CDR2 YYREEE, per germline (reference sequence). CDR3: CASSLGGGGQRETQYF. CDR3 sequence (DNA): TGTGCCAGCAGCTTGGGAGGGGGGGGGCAAAGGGAGACCCAGTACTTC.

This clonotype has more than one count but fewer than ten. The chain recombines TRBV20-1 with TRBJ1-2; D not certain. Germline CDR1 reads DFQATT; CDR2 reads SNEGSKA (reference sequence). CDR3 length equals 15 residues. Trimming removed 1 base at V and 0 bases at J, with 12 bases between. CDR3: CSARVNSRANYGYTF. The DNA for the CDR3 is TGCAGTGCTAGAGTAAATTCCAGAGCTAACTATGGCTACACCTTC.

The chain uses TRBV7-9 and TRBJ2-1, with D possibly matching TRBD2 (5 bases). CDR3 length equals 14 residues. V gave up 1 base and J gave up 6 bases, with 10 bases separating them. Germline lookup yields CDR1 SEHNR and CDR2 FQNEAQ (reference sequence). The CDR3 DNA is TGTGCCAGCAGCTTAGTGTTAGGAGGCAATGAGCAGTTCTTC. It is translated as CASSLVLGGNEQFF.

This clonotype was seen a few times. The CDR3 bases are TGCAGTGCTAGAGAGCGGTATTCGGGTCTAGCGACATTCCAAGAGACCCAGTACTTC. Amino acid sequence: CSARERYSGLATFQETQYF. The chain is built from TRBV20-1 and TRBJ2-5; possible D gene TRBD2, 6 bases. The V gene's germline CDR1 is DFQATT and CDR2 SNEGSKA (reference sequence). This CDR3 has 19 residues. V shed 0 bases and J shed 1 base, with 24 bases lying between them.

The chain employs TRBV20-1 and TRBJ2-1, with D perhaps TRBD2 (6 bases). The CDR3 length is 15 residues. Trimming shortened V by 3 bases and J by 4 bases, and 16 bases separated the two germline ends. Germline V lookup: CDR1 DFQATT, CDR2 SNEGSKA (reference sequence). CDR3 sequence (DNA): TGCAGTGCTAGGGCGGGACTCGGCCTATACAATGAGCAGTTCTTC. Residues: CSARAGLGLYNEQFF.

The rearrangement joins TRBV21-1 to TRBJ2-5; the table's TRBD1 call for D was not verified on the DNA. TRBV21-1 is assigned pseudogene status. The CDR3 has 14 residues. CDR3 sequence: CASTKGTAQETQYF. DNA of the CDR3: TGTGCCAGCACCAAAGGGACAGCCCAAGAGACCCAGTACTTC.

In this sample, this clonotype turned up once. The gene calls are TRBV18 and TRBJ2-5, with 7 bases matching TRBD1. This CDR3 has 15 amino acids. Germline CDR1 reads KGHSH; CDR2 reads LQKENI. Losses at the gene ends were 1 base for V and 6 bases for J; bases not matched to a gene: 8. In DNA, the CDR3 is TGTGCCAGCTCACCACTCGATCAGGGGGTAAAGACCCAGTACTTC. This sequence encodes CASSPLDQGVKTQYF.

V and J are TRBV7-3 and TRBJ2-5; possible D gene TRBD2, 6 bases. CDR1 and CDR2 (germline): SGHTA, FQGTGA. The V end lost 5 bases, the J end lost 4 bases, and 17 bases lay between the germline ends. The CDR3 has 15 amino acids. Here the CDR3 DNA reads TGTGCCAGCAGCCGTCAAAGCGGGTTAGGAGAGACCCAGTACTTC. This gives the protein CASSRQSGLGETQYF.

As to this clonotype: One end of the junction is discordant with germline, which a read error may explain. The V call is TRBV7-9, the J call TRBJ1-4; D ambiguous. Germline loops: CDR1 SEHNR, CDR2 FQNEAQ (reference sequence). The CDR3 extends over 14 amino acids. Here the CDR3 reads CASSQDGLNEKLFF. The CDR3 DNA is TGCGCCAGCAGCCAAGACGGGCTTAATGAAAAACTGTTTTTT.

The chain has TRBV24-1 and TRBJ1-5, with 10 bases that match TRBD1. Trimming took 4 bases from V and 2 from J; bases not matched to a gene: 10. The CDR3 is 18 amino acids. Germline V gene data show CDR1 as KGHDR and CDR2 as SFDVKD. CDR3 nucleotide sequence: TGTGCCACCAGTGAGTTAGACCGGGACAGGGGTCGCAATCAGCCCCAGCATTTT. Its translation: CATSELDRDRGRNQPQHF.

This clonotype came up a few times. The V gene is TRBV20-1, the J gene TRBJ2-2, with 11 bases fitting TRBD2. The CDR3 has 15 residues. V dropped 6 bases and J dropped 6; count of bases not matched to a gene: 9. Germline V CDR1 and CDR2: DFQATT, SNEGSKA (reference sequence). The CDR3 protein is CSAKNSGRAPGELFF. As DNA, the CDR3 is TGCAGTGCCAAGAATAGCGGGAGGGCCCCCGGGGAGCTGTTTTTT.

The chain links TRBV7-2 to TRBJ2-7; 10 bases are a match to TRBD2. The CDR3 is 14 residues long. CDR1 is SGHTA, CDR2 FQGNSA, per germline. With V trimmed by 2 bases and J by 6 bases, 4 bases remained unmatched. The CDR3 coding sequence is TGTGCCAGCAGCTTATCTAGCGGGAGAGGCGAGCAGTACTTC. The encoded protein is CASSLSSGRGEQYF.

This clonotype was detected only a few times. The chain couples TRBV20-1 to TRBJ1-5; 10 bases agree with TRBD1. The CDR3 sequence is 14 residues long. V dropped 5 bases and J dropped 6; count of bases not matched to a gene: 7. The germline V gene encodes CDR1 DFQATT and CDR2 SNEGSKA (reference sequence). DNA for the CDR3: TGCAGTGCTGAGGACAGGGGGTTTGGTCAGCCCCAGCATTTT. It specifies CSAEDRGFGQPQHF.

The chain links TRBV4-1 to TRBJ2-5; 13 nucleotides align to TRBD2. The length of the CDR3 is 16 residues. CDR1 and CDR2 (germline): MGHRA, YSYEKL. V dropped 4 bases and J dropped 7; count of bases not matched to a gene: 9. CDR3 region: CASSRGLAGDVGTQYF. The CDR3 DNA is TGCGCCAGCAGCCGCGGACTAGCGGGAGACGTGGGGACCCAGTACTTC.